The following is a TCR beta chain sequence with its context. This record comes from a study of T cell changes during pregnancy in multiple sclerosis. Sequencing was performed with immunoSEQ multiplex PCR; in TCRdb, only in-frame clones are kept and a portion is missing. The repertoire holds tens of thousands of clones, with roughly 89% as singletons. From germline, CDR1 is MNHNY and CDR2 SVGAGI (reference sequence). The CDR3 totals 16 residues. The V gene end was trimmed by 0 bases and the J gene end by 5 bases; junction bases not matched to a gene: 7. V is TRBV6-6 and J is TRBJ2-1; 7 bases are shared with TRBD1. Sequenced here: peripheral blood, sampled after pregnancy. The sequence came from a female donor in good health, enrolled as a control in a pregnancy study. The CDR3: CASSYSSRDRHNEQFF. The CDR3 DNA sequence: TGTGCCAGCAGTTACTCGAGCCGGGACAGACACAATGAGCAGTTCTTC.